Listed below are T cell receptor beta chains from one sample, sequenced in a study of vaccination and CD4 T cells after COVID-19. TCRdb fed the PCR reads into MiXCR, producing one record per CDR3 protein. The sample lists approximately 8,100 distinct CDR3 sequences, approximately 61% occurring once. For these TCRs, the target antigens are not known. The specimen comprised cultured CD4+ T cells from blood, sampled after SARS-CoV-2 vaccination. These receptor sequences come from a human donor with COVID-19. Each CDR3 is given with its conserved first and last residue. A D gene is named only where the DNA matches it firmly. A row's size may be missing; if present it is once, few, many or a size class.

TRBV27	TRBD1	-	TRBJ1-2	TGTGCCAGCAGTACAACGGACAGGGGGCGTTATGGCTACACCTTC	CASSTTDRGRYGYTF
TRBV11-3	TRBD2	-	TRBJ2-7	TGTGCCAGCAGCTCTAGCGGGGGGGCCGCCTACGAGCAGTACTTC	CASSSSGGAAYEQYF
TRBV5-6	-	-	TRBJ2-7	TGTGCCAGCAGCGAGAAGGGGATATACGAGCAGTACTTC	CASSEKGIYEQYF
TRBV6-1	-	-	TRBJ2-1	TGTGCCAGCAGGGGGAATGAGCAGTTCTTC	CASRGNEQFF
TRBV4-1	TRBD1	-	TRBJ1-2	TGCGCCAGCAGCCAAGCGACCGGGACAGGGGACGGCTACACCTTC	CASSQATGTGDGYTF
TRBV6-1	TRBD1	few	TRBJ1-2	TGTGCCAGCAGAAATCTCGAACAGGGGCAAACTAACTATGGCTACACCTTC	CASRNLEQGQTNYGYTF
TRBV27	-	-	TRBJ2-1	TGTGCCAGCAACCCCAAAGCGTATAGCTCCTACAATGAGCAGTTCTTC	CASNPKAYSSYNEQFF
TRBV6-1	TRBD1	-	TRBJ1-5	TGTGCCAGCAGTGGACAGGGGGAACAGCCCCAGCATTTT	CASSGQGEQPQHF
TRBV19	TRBD2	few	TRBJ2-3	TGTGCCAGTAGGACCCGGGGGGGGATCACAGATACGCAGTATTTT	CASRTRGGITDTQYF
TRBV18	TRBD1	-	TRBJ2-7	TGTGCCAGCTCACCTACAGGGGGCGAGCAGTACTTC	CASSPTGGEQYF
TRBV7-2	-	-	TRBJ1-1	TGTGCCAGCAGCTTAGATTTTTCAGGGCCCACTGAAGCTTTCTTT	CASSLDFSGPTEAFF
TRBV7-7	-	-	TRBJ2-2	TGTGCTAGCCGCGCTTCGAACACCGGGGAGCTGTTTTTT	CASRASNTGELFF
TRBV11-2	-	-	TRBJ1-2	TGTGCCAGCAGCTTGGCGGGGGCCACTCCAACTGGAGGCTACACCTTC	CASSLAGATPTGGYTF
TRBV6-2/TRBV6-3	-	-	TRBJ2-7	TGTGCCAGCAATAGGGGCCGGTACGAGCAGTACTTC	CASNRGRYEQYF
TRBV6-1	-	-	TRBJ2-5	TGTGCCAGCAGGGGTACCTGGGGACAAGAGACCCAGTACTTC	CASRGTWGQETQYF
TRBV6-5	TRBD1	once	TRBJ2-2	TGTGCCAGCAGTTACTCGACGGGACAGGGTACCGGGGAGCTGTTTTTT	CASSYSTGQGTGELFF
TRBV11-2	TRBD2	-	TRBJ2-5	TGTGCCAGCAGCTCCCCCGGTAGCGGGGAGGAGACCCAGTACTTC	CASSSPGSGEETQYF
TRBV6-2/TRBV6-3	TRBD2	-	TRBJ2-2	TGTGCCAGCAGCCTCGTATTAGCGGGGAACTCCGGGGAGCTGTTTTTT	CASSLVLAGNSGELFF
TRBV6-1	TRBD1	-	TRBJ2-2	TGTGCCAGCAGACAGGGGCCACTCGCGGAGCTGTTTTTT	CASRQGPLAELFF
TRBV6-1	TRBD1	few	TRBJ2-7	TGTGCCAGCAGGCTCACTAACAGGGGCTACGAGCAGTACTTC	CASRLTNRGYEQYF
TRBV5-1	TRBD1	few	TRBJ1-2	TGCGCCAGCAGCCCCAGGGTAGCGGGACAGGGGACCTATGGCTACACCTTC	CASSPRVAGQGTYGYTF
TRBV5-5	-	-	TRBJ1-3	TGTGCCAGCAGCTTGGCAGGGGTAGGAAACACCATATATTTT	CASSLAGVGNTIYF
TRBV30	-	-	TRBJ1-6	TGTGCCTGGAGACGGACAGAGCAACTTCGGGATTCACCCCTCCACTTT	CAWRRTEQLRDSPLHF
TRBV7-9	TRBD2	-	TRBJ2-3	TGTGCCAGCAGCTTAGCGATTATAGCTCGTGGACTAGCGGGGGGGCAAGATACGCAGTATTTT	CASSLAIIARGLAGGQDTQYF
TRBV5-4	-	once	TRBJ2-2	TGTGCCAGCAGCTTGTACCAGGGTAACACCGGGGAGCTGTTTTTT	CASSLYQGNTGELFF
TRBV7-2	-	-	TRBJ2-2	TGTGCCAGCAGCTTAGGGCAGGGGTCCACCGGGGAGCTGTTTTTT	CASSLGQGSTGELFF
TRBV18	TRBD1	-	TRBJ2-3	TGTGCCAGCTCACAACAGGGGCTCAGCACAGATACGCAGTATTTT	CASSQQGLSTDTQYF
TRBV19	TRBD2	-	TRBJ2-3	TGTGCCAGTAGTCTCAGACTAGCGGGCACAGATACGCAGTATTTT	CASSLRLAGTDTQYF
TRBV7-6	-	-	TRBJ1-2	TGTGCCAGCAGCTTCCTACAGGGAGATGGCTACACCTTC	CASSFLQGDGYTF
TRBV2	-	-	TRBJ1-6	TGTGCCAGCCACCGGGAGTTAAATAATTCACCCCTCCACTTT	CASHRELNNSPLHF
TRBV10-1	-	few	TRBJ1-5	TGCGCCAGCAGTGAAGGCCTGATGCGGCCCCAGCATTTT	CASSEGLMRPQHF
TRBV7-2	TRBD1	few	TRBJ1-1	TGTGCCAGCAGCCAACACAGGGGGCTGGGCACTGAAGCTTTCTTT	CASSQHRGLGTEAFF
TRBV14	-	-	TRBJ1-2	TGTGCCAGCAGCCAAGAATTTAAGGCGGCCTGGGGCTACACCTTC	CASSQEFKAAWGYTF
TRBV12-5	-	-	TRBJ1-2	TGTGCTAGTGGTCTCCCGGACACAGGGTGGGTTGGCTACACCTTC	CASGLPDTGWVGYTF
TRBV20-1	-	few	TRBJ2-3	TGCAGTGAAGTCCGGCGGGGCACAGATACGCAGTATTTT	CSEVRRGTDTQYF
TRBV19	TRBD1	once	TRBJ1-1	TGTGCCAGTAAACTAGGGACAGGGGGCTGGGGAAACACTGAAGCTTTCTTT	CASKLGTGGWGNTEAFF
TRBV6-2/TRBV6-3	-	-	TRBJ1-2	TGTGCCAGCAGCCTCATTTCTGGGGCGCGTGGCTACACCTTC	CASSLISGARGYTF
TRBV10-1	-	-	TRBJ1-5	TGCGCCAGCAGTGAGTTGGGGATCAATCAGCCCCAGCATTTT	CASSELGINQPQHF
TRBV25-1	TRBD1	-	TRBJ1-5	TGTGCCAGCAGTGTCACAGGGGCTCAGCCCCAGCATTTT	CASSVTGAQPQHF
TRBV5-4	-	-	TRBJ2-3	TGTGCCAGCAGCTTGGATTTTACGGACACAGATACGCAGTATTTT	CASSLDFTDTDTQYF
TRBV21-1	-	-	TRBJ2-1	TGTGCCAGCAGCGATGGGACCCGGGGCAATGAGCAGTTCTTC	CASSDGTRGNEQFF
TRBV7-9	TRBD2	-	TRBJ2-7	TGTGCCAGCAGCTACCCCACCGGGACTAGCGGGGGGGCCCGGAGGGGCGAGCAGTACTTC	CASSYPTGTSGGARRGEQYF
TRBV29-1	TRBD1	-	TRBJ2-6	TGCAGCGTCGTATGGGGAACAGGGGCTGGGGCCAACGTCCTGACTTTC	CSVVWGTGAGANVLTF
TRBV20-1	-	-	TRBJ2-7	TGCAGTGCTAGAGATCGTGGCAGCGGCTTCGCCTACGAGCAGTACTTC	CSARDRGSGFAYEQYF
TRBV20-1	-	few	TRBJ1-6	TGCAGTGCTTATCAACCAGCACAGGTCAGCTCAAATTCACCCCTCCACTTT	CSAYQPAQVSSNSPLHF